These T cell receptor beta chains were read from a single sample in a study of cytomegalovirus exposure and HLA in healthy donors. The protocol was immunoSEQ multiplex PCR, while the TCRdb copy is restricted to in-frame clones and leaves out a portion. Among fewer than 100,000 clones, roughly 75% were seen once, and the ten largest hold less than 0.95%. Sequenced input: PBMCs. Receptors were obtained from a woman in her sixties or seventies in good health and CMV-seronegative. CDR3s include the opening cysteine and the closing phenylalanine or tryptophan. The D gene is left open where the match is weak. Only part of the rows carry a size: once, few, many, or a class if the clone is expanded.

CDR3nt,CDR3aa,v_gene,d_gene,abundance,j_gene
TGTGCCAGCAGCCCGGGACTAGCGGGGTACAATGAGCAGTTCTTC,CASSPGLAGYNEQFF,TRBV5-6,TRBD2,-,TRBJ2-1
TGTGCCAGCAGTTTACCCGGACACGGGTGGGAGACCCAGTACTTC,CASSLPGHGWETQYF,TRBV28,-,-,TRBJ2-5
TGTGCCAGTAGCGCTCAGGCCGCCTACGAGCAGTACTTC,CASSAQAAYEQYF,TRBV19,-,-,TRBJ2-7
TGTGCCAGCAGCGCGCAAGGGACAGGGGCGGGCACTGAAGCTTTCTTT,CASSAQGTGAGTEAFF,TRBV2,TRBD1,once,TRBJ1-1
TGTGCCAGCAGCTCAGGGGCCGGCTCCTACAATGAGCAGTTCTTC,CASSSGAGSYNEQFF,TRBV7-9,-,-,TRBJ2-1
TGTGCCAGCAGTTTCTACAGGGGGAGCTACGAGCAGTACTTC,CASSFYRGSYEQYF,TRBV6-5,TRBD1,-,TRBJ2-7
TGTGCCAGCAGGAGACAGGGGTCGCACGAGCAGTACTTC,CASRRQGSHEQYF,TRBV6-5,TRBD1,-,TRBJ2-7
TGTGCCAGCAGCGTGGCGGACAGCGAAGCTTTCTTT,CASSVADSEAFF,TRBV9,-,once,TRBJ1-1
TGCAGTGCTATTACCAAAAACATTCAGTACTTC,CSAITKNIQYF,TRBV20-1,-,-,TRBJ2-4
TGTGCCAGCAGACGTGGGACATTTGGCATGAACACTGAAGCTTTCTTT,CASRRGTFGMNTEAFF,TRBV11-2,-,-,TRBJ1-1
TGCGCCAGCAGACGGACAGGGGCAAGCAATCAGCCCCAGCATTTT,CASRRTGASNQPQHF,TRBV5-1,TRBD1,-,TRBJ1-5
TGTGCCAGCAGTGAAGGGGGCGGTCCAGATACGCAGTATTTT,CASSEGGGPDTQYF,TRBV2,-,-,TRBJ2-3
TGTGCCAGCAGGCGGACAGGGGGGAAGGGGACCTTC,CASRRTGGKGTF,TRBV6-5,TRBD1,-,TRBJ1-2
TGTGCCACCGCGAGGACCGACAGTTTTGTTGGCTACACCTTC,CATARTDSFVGYTF,TRBV6-1,-,-,TRBJ1-2
TGCGCCAGCAGCAACGATCTGGGCATGGATGGCTACACCTTC,CASSNDLGMDGYTF,TRBV5-1,-,few,TRBJ1-2
TGCGCCAGCAGCCAAGAAGGGGACACGAACACCGGGGAGCTGTTTTTT,CASSQEGDTNTGELFF,TRBV4-1,-,-,TRBJ2-2
TGTGCCAGCACCGAATACTCGGGGGGGCGAGGACAAGAGACCCAGTACTTC,CASTEYSGGRGQETQYF,TRBV28,TRBD2,-,TRBJ2-5
TGTGCCAGCACCGTTCCGGGACAGGCTCTAAACACTGAAGCTTTCTTT,CASTVPGQALNTEAFF,TRBV28,TRBD1,-,TRBJ1-1
TGTGCCAGCACCCTAGCGGGAGGGCCGGGTGAGCAGTTCTTC,CASTLAGGPGEQFF,TRBV6-5,TRBD2,-,TRBJ2-1
TGCGCCAGCAGCCTTCAGGGGGCCGTCGGGGAGCTGTTTTTT,CASSLQGAVGELFF,TRBV5-1,TRBD1,-,TRBJ2-2
TGTGCCAGCAGTGAGCTAGCGGGAGAGGTAGTCGAGCAGTACTTC,CASSELAGEVVEQYF,TRBV2,TRBD2,-,TRBJ2-7
TGCGCCAGCAGCCAAGTAGACAGCCCTCAAGAGACCCAGTACTTC,CASSQVDSPQETQYF,TRBV4-3,-,-,TRBJ2-5
TGTGCCAGCAGCCATGGGACAGGGGTTCGTCAGCCCCAGCATTTT,CASSHGTGVRQPQHF,TRBV14,TRBD1,-,TRBJ1-5
TGTGCCAGCAGCCCCAGGGGCAATCAGCCCCAGCATTTT,CASSPRGNQPQHF,TRBV7-2,-,-,TRBJ1-5
TGTGCCACCAGCGGAGCCCCGTCCAGGGGCGGGGGGGAAAAACTGTTTTTT,CATSGAPSRGGGEKLFF,TRBV15,-,once,TRBJ1-4
TGTGCCAGCAGCTCAAGTCGACTAGCGGAGAACACCGGGGAGCTGTTTTTT,CASSSSRLAENTGELFF,TRBV5-4,TRBD2,few,TRBJ2-2
TGTGCCAGCGGGGGACACCTGATCCCGACTGAAGCTTTCTTT,CASGGHLIPTEAFF,TRBV2,-,-,TRBJ1-1
TGTGCCAGCAGGACCACAGGGGGCGGACAGACCCAGTACTTC,CASRTTGGGQTQYF,TRBV6-1,TRBD1,-,TRBJ2-5
TGCGCCAGCAGCCATTCCTCCGGACAGGGTAGGAATCAGCCCCAGCATTTT,CASSHSSGQGRNQPQHF,TRBV4-1,TRBD1,-,TRBJ1-5
TGTGCCAGCAGGCCCGGACAGGCAAGCTCCTACGAGCAGTACTTC,CASRPGQASSYEQYF,TRBV6-6,TRBD1,few,TRBJ2-7
TGTGCCAGCAGCTTAGGTTCCAACACAGATACGCAGTATTTT,CASSLGSNTDTQYF,TRBV7-2,-,-,TRBJ2-3
TGCGCCAGCAGCCCCGGGACTGATGCCTATGGCTACACCTTC,CASSPGTDAYGYTF,TRBV5-1,-,-,TRBJ1-2
TGTGCCAGCGCCTCAGGGGTGAACACTGAAGCTTTCTTT,CASASGVNTEAFF,TRBV7-9,-,-,TRBJ1-1
TGTGCCAGCAGGGGGGACTGGCCCTACGAGCAGTACTTC,CASRGDWPYEQYF,TRBV6-5,-,-,TRBJ2-7
TGTGCCAAACCGGGACAGGGAAGTCAGCCCCAGCATTTT,CAKPGQGSQPQHF,TRBV27,TRBD1,-,TRBJ1-5